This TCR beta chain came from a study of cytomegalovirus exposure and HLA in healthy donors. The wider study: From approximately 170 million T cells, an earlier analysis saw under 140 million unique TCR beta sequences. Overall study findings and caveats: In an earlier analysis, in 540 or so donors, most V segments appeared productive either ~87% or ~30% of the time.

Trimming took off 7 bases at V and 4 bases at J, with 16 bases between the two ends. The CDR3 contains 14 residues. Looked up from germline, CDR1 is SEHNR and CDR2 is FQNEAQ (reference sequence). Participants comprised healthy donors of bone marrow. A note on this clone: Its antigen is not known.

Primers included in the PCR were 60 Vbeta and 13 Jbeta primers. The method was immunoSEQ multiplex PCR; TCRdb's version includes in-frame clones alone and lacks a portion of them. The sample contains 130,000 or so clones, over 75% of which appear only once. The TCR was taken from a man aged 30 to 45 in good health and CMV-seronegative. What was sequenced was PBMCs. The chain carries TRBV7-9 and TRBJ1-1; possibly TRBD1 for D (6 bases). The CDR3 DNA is TGTGCCAGCACCCATACAGGGCCCTCCACTGAAGCTTTCTTT. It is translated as CASTHTGPSTEAFF.